One and the same sample provided the 27 T cell receptor beta chains below, sequenced in a study of cytomegalovirus exposure and HLA in healthy donors. PCR involved 60 Vbeta and 13 Jbeta primers. Only in-frame clones appear in the TCRdb table, and some are missing; sequencing was by immunoSEQ multiplex PCR. The sample includes 100,000 or so clones, roughly three quarters of them seen just once. Specimen: PBMCs. The origin of the receptors is a woman in her forties or fifties in good health and CMV-seropositive.

This chain uses TRBV4-1 with TRBJ2-7, with 10 bases that match TRBD2. From germline, CDR1 is MGHRA and CDR2 YSYEKL. V shed 4 bases and J 0 bases; nucleotides not matched to a gene: 6. This CDR3 has 16 residues. The CDR3 loop reads CASSPQSGRASYEQYF. CDR3 DNA sequence: TGCGCCAGCAGCCCTCAGAGCGGGAGGGCCTCCTACGAGCAGTACTTC.

This sequence joins TRBV5-1 and TRBJ1-1, with TRBD1 matching 7 bases. The CDR3 is 14 amino acids. The V and J ends lost 4 bases and 2 bases, in that order; junction bases with no gene match: 5. The germline V gene encodes CDR1 SGHRS and CDR2 YFSETQ. This chain's CDR3 is CASSGDSTNTEAFF. The CDR3 bases are TGCGCCAGCAGCGGGGACAGTACCAACACTGAAGCTTTCTTT.

The rearrangement joins TRBV6-1 to TRBJ1-5; TRBD1 aligns across 8 bases. The V and J ends lost 3 bases and 0 bases, in that order; junction bases with no gene match: 4. Per the germline V gene, CDR1 is MNHNS and CDR2 is SASEGT. The CDR3 is made up of 16 amino acids. CDR3 protein: CASSERTGSSNQPQHF. CDR3 in DNA: TGTGCCAGCAGTGAGCGGACAGGGAGTAGCAATCAGCCCCAGCATTTT.

V gene TRBV2 combines with J gene TRBJ1-1; 7 bases fit TRBD1. The CDR3 extends over 16 amino acids. CDR1 is SNHLY, CDR2 FYNNEI, per germline. V shed 2 bases and J 2 bases; nucleotides not matched to a gene: 8. CDR3 loop: CASSENRGGGNTEAFF. The CDR3 DNA reads TGTGCCAGCAGTGAAAACAGGGGTGGGGGTAACACTGAAGCTTTCTTT.

This clone is a singleton in its sample. J is TRBJ2-3 and V is TRBV4-1; 12 positions agree with TRBD2. J lost 6 bases, V lost 1 base, and 8 bases had no gene match. The CDR3 has 17 amino acids. The germline CDR1 and CDR2 sequences are MGHRA and YSYEKL. DNA of the CDR3: TGCGCCAGCAGCCAAGTCGCTAGCGGGGGGGCCGCGGATACGCAGTATTTT. Translation gives CASSQVASGGAADTQYF.

This rearrangement joins TRBV27 to TRBJ1-2; 7 nucleotides line up with TRBD1. Germline lookup yields CDR1 MNHEY and CDR2 SMNVEV (reference sequence). J lost 5 bases, V lost 6 bases, and 9 bases had no gene match. The CDR3 contains 14 residues. CDR3 loop: CASRYLTGSYGYTF. DNA of the CDR3: TGTGCCAGCAGATACCTGACAGGGAGTTATGGCTACACCTTC.

V and J are TRBV9 and TRBJ2-7, with TRBD1 matching over 10 bases. This CDR3 has 16 amino acids. The germline CDR1 and CDR2 sequences are SGDLS and YYNGEE. Trimming removed 4 bases from V and 7 bases from J; junction bases left unmatched: 14. The CDR3 here is CASSPWDRGFSTEQYF. The DNA for the CDR3 is TGTGCCAGCAGCCCCTGGGACAGGGGTTTCTCTACGGAGCAGTACTTC.

This clone was found a few times. J is TRBJ1-1 and V is TRBV7-9; no clear D. The CDR3 covers 15 residues. Trimming shortened V by 4 bases and J by 1 base, and 13 bases separated the two germline ends. Germline lookup yields CDR1 SEHNR and CDR2 FQNEAQ (reference sequence). This CDR3 reads CASSSGNSGNTEAFF. As DNA, the CDR3 is TGTGCCAGCAGCTCAGGTAATTCCGGGAACACTGAAGCTTTCTTT.

Only one count was recorded for this clone. The chain uses TRBV15 and TRBJ2-7; TRBD2 aligns across 7 bases. The trim removed 5 bases at V and 1 base at J, leaving 5 bases unmatched. Germline V gives CDR1 LNHNV, CDR2 YYDKDF (reference sequence). The CDR3 runs 14 residues. CDR3 nucleotide sequence: TGTGCCACCAGCTTCAGAGCGGGATCCTACGAGCAGTACTTC. Protein sequence: CATSFRAGSYEQYF. Based on the CDR3 plus reference TRBV15 and TRBJ2-7, the full variable domain is DAMVIQNPRYQVTQFGKPVTLSCSQTLNHNVMYWYQQKSSQAPKLLFHYYDKDFNNEADTPDNFQSRRPNTSFCFLDIRSPGLGDTAMYLCATSFRAGSYEQYFGPGTRLTVT.

V usage is TRBV11-3 and J usage is TRBJ1-1, with D tentatively TRBD1 (5 bases). Germline assignment: CDR1 SGHNT and CDR2 YENEEA. The V and J ends lost 0 bases and 3 bases respectively, with 8 bases between them. CDR3 length equals 14 residues. The CDR3 reads CASSLDSRDTEAFF. DNA for the CDR3: TGTGCCAGCAGCTTAGATTCCAGGGACACTGAAGCTTTCTTT.

V and J are TRBV6-5 and TRBJ1-2, with 10 bases fitting TRBD1. The CDR3 spans 15 residues. The V and J ends lost 6 bases and 4 bases, in that order; junction bases with no gene match: 8. Germline values: CDR1 MNHEY, CDR2 SVGAGI. The CDR3 spells CASSLDRGLVYGYTF. As DNA, the CDR3 is TGTGCCAGCAGCCTGGACAGGGGGTTGGTCTATGGCTACACCTTC.

This clone showed up just a few times. The gene calls are TRBV5-1 and TRBJ2-1; 8 bases agree with TRBD2. V was pared by 6 bases and J by 4 bases, with 6 bases of the junction left unmatched. The CDR3 consists of 14 residues. Germline lookup yields CDR1 SGHRS and CDR2 YFSETQ. CDR3 residues: CASKGGRPYNEQFF. For the CDR3, the DNA is TGCGCCAGCAAGGGCGGGAGGCCTTACAATGAGCAGTTCTTC.

The rearrangement joins TRBV27 to TRBJ2-5; D is possibly TRBD2 (5 bases). The CDR3 is 14 amino acids. Germline loops: CDR1 MNHEY, CDR2 SMNVEV (reference sequence). The V end lost 4 bases, the J end lost 0 bases, and 9 bases lay between the germline ends. The CDR3 here is CASSSSGNQETQYF. In DNA form, the CDR3 reads TGTGCCAGCAGTTCATCCGGGAACCAAGAGACCCAGTACTTC.

This clone showed up just once. The V and J genes are TRBV5-6 and TRBJ2-7, with TRBD1 matching 9 bases. The CDR3 contains 14 residues. V lost 0 bases and J lost 2; bases outside the gene matches: 0. Germline CDR1 is SGHDT and CDR2 is YYEEEE. CDR3 in DNA: TGTGCCAGCAGCTTGGGGACAGGGGCCTACGAGCAGTACTTC. Amino acids: CASSLGTGAYEQYF.

The genes are TRBV10-3 and TRBJ2-5; D might be TRBD2 (6 bases). The ends were cut back, 6 bases at V and 2 bases at J, with 10 bases in the middle. The CDR3 runs to 13 residues. Per the germline V gene, CDR1 is ENHRY and CDR2 is SYGVKD. Written as DNA, the CDR3 is TGTGCCATCAGCCGCGGGACTCAAGAGACCCAGTACTTC. It translates to CAISRGTQETQYF.

V gene TRBV4-1 combines with J gene TRBJ1-4; a weak D match, TRBD1 (5 bases). Trimming left V 2 bases short and J 3 bases short, with 13 bases between. The CDR3 is made up of 16 amino acids. Germline V lookup: CDR1 MGHRA, CDR2 YSYEKL. The CDR3 coding sequence is TGCGCCAGCAGCCAATATGACCGGGGGTCTAATGAAAAACTGTTTTTT. Translating it yields CASSQYDRGSNEKLFF.

The V gene is TRBV9, the J gene TRBJ2-1, with TRBD1 matching 7 bases. Losses at the gene ends were 2 bases for V and 5 bases for J; bases not matched to a gene: 4. This CDR3 comprises 14 residues. Germline CDR1 SGDLS, CDR2 YYNGEE. The CDR3 DNA reads TGTGCCAGCAGCGTGGACAGGAAGGACAATGAGCAGTTCTTC. This gives the protein CASSVDRKDNEQFF.

V usage is TRBV6-1 and J usage is TRBJ1-2, with D tentatively TRBD1 (5 bases). Germline CDR1 MNHNS, CDR2 SASEGT. This CDR3 is 12 amino acids long. Between the trimmed V and J ends, which lost 9 bases and 10 bases, there was a span of 18 bases. The CDR3 sequence is CASKRQSDLYTF. The CDR3 coding sequence is TGTGCCAGTAAAAGACAGAGCGACCTCTACACCTTC.

This chain links TRBV18 with TRBJ1-2, with 8 positions matching TRBD1. CDR3 length: 14 residues. Germline values: CDR1 KGHSH, CDR2 LQKENI. The J segment lost 8 bases and the V segment lost 3 bases, leaving 8 bases of the junction unmatched. Written as DNA, the CDR3 is TGTGCCAGCTCACCCCAGGACAGGGAGTCGGGCTACACCTTC. As protein: CASSPQDRESGYTF.

The chain couples TRBV5-1 to TRBJ2-4; 12 bases are a match to TRBD1. CDR1 is SGHRS and CDR2 is YFSETQ in the germline V gene. CDR3 length equals 15 residues. V lost 3 bases, J lost 8 bases, and 6 bases stayed unmatched. The CDR3 DNA is TGCGCCAGCAGCTGGGGACAGGGGGCGCTGGACATTCAGTACTTC. It specifies CASSWGQGALDIQYF.

In its sample, this clone was seen once. This chain uses TRBV19 with TRBJ2-7, with D unresolved. Germline V CDR1 and CDR2: LNHDA, SQIVND (reference sequence). The CDR3 runs 13 residues. V lost 4 bases and J 0 bases, leaving 7 bases between the germline ends. The DNA of the CDR3 is TGTGCCAGTAGTAGCGGCCTCTCCTACGAGCAGTACTTC. It specifies CASSSGLSYEQYF.

V gene TRBV6-5 combines with J gene TRBJ2-7, with 7 bases lining up with TRBD1. The CDR3 sequence is 15 residues long. Germline V lookup: CDR1 MNHEY, CDR2 SVGAGI. V trimming: 6 bases; J trimming: 3 bases; junction bases outside the gene matches: 11. The CDR3 bases are TGTGCCAGCAGAGGCCGGACAGGAGGATTCTACGAGCAGTACTTC. Translation gives CASRGRTGGFYEQYF.

This chain uses TRBV7-9 with TRBJ1-3, with a weak D call TRBD1 (5 bases). The CDR3 runs to 15 residues. Germline CDR1 reads SEHNR; CDR2 reads FQNEAQ (reference sequence). Trimming stripped 6 bases from V and 0 bases from J, with 12 bases between. The CDR3 region has the DNA TGTGCCAGCAGTAGGGACTCCCGCTCTGGAAACACCATATATTTT. It yields the protein CASSRDSRSGNTIYF.

The V gene is TRBV19, the J gene TRBJ2-3; a possible D gene is TRBD2 (6 bases). The V end was cut by 6 bases, the J end by 4 bases, with 11 bases between. Germline CDR1 and CDR2: LNHDA and SQIVND (reference sequence). The CDR3 contains 13 residues. The CDR3 DNA reads TGTGCCAGTAGATCCGGGGGATCAGATACGCAGTATTTT. Its protein is CASRSGGSDTQYF.

CDR3 amino acids: CASSWTSGNEQFF. As DNA, the CDR3 is TGTGCCAGCAGCTGGACTAGCGGGAATGAGCAGTTCTTC. The chain uses TRBV7-2 and TRBJ2-1, with TRBD2 identical over 11 bases. Losses at the gene ends were 4 bases for V and 7 bases for J; bases not matched to a gene: 0. Germline-derived CDR1 and CDR2 are SGHTA and FQGNSA. CDR3 size: 13 residues.

This clone appeared a single time. As DNA, the CDR3 is TGTGCCAGCAGCCAAGCAAGCGGGGGGGGTATTGAGCAGTTCTTC. This encodes CASSQASGGGIEQFF. This chain connects TRBV4-2 to TRBJ2-1, with TRBD2 matching over 10 bases. The CDR3 has 15 amino acids. The germline V gene encodes CDR1 LGHNA and CDR2 YNFKEQ. Trimming cost V 1 base and J 9 bases; bases outside gene matches: 6.

This clone was detected once. This chain's CDR3 is CASSFFGRREAYNEQFF. In DNA form, the CDR3 reads TGTGCCAGCAGCTTTTTTGGAAGGCGGGAGGCCTACAATGAGCAGTTCTTC. The chain recombines TRBV11-2 with TRBJ2-1; 8 positions match TRBD2. V lost 3 bases and J lost 2; bases outside the gene matches: 9. The CDR3 spans 17 residues. Per the germline V gene, CDR1 is SGHAT and CDR2 is FQNNGV.